Listed below are T cell receptor beta chains from one sample, sequenced in a study of blood T cell repertoires in COVID-19. Data came from immunoSEQ multiplex PCR; TCRdb stores just in-frame clones and leaves some out. The profile shows tens of thousands of clones, over 85% of them singletons. Sequencing was carried out using peripheral blood. These TCRs come from a man older than 75 with acute or convalescent COVID-19. CDR3s include the opening cysteine and the closing phenylalanine or tryptophan. The order of the fields is J gene, D gene, V gene, clone size, CDR3 protein, CDR3 DNA. D genes are given only for firm matches. Part of the rows lack a size; the others show once, few, many or a class for expanded clones.

j_call: TRBJ1-1
d_call: TRBD1
v_call: TRBV29-1
clone_size: NA
cdr3_aa: CSVDPDRGRNTEAFF
cdr3_nt: TGCAGCGTTGACCCCGACAGGGGGCGAAACACTGAAGCTTTCTTT

j_call: TRBJ1-6
d_call: TRBD1
v_call: TRBV6-5
clone_size: NA
cdr3_aa: CASSPGQGESPLHF
cdr3_nt: TGTGCCAGCAGCCCGGGACAGGGAGAATCACCCCTCCACTTT

j_call: TRBJ1-5
d_call: NA
v_call: TRBV12-3/TRBV12-4
clone_size: NA
cdr3_aa: CASRLGRGQPQHF
cdr3_nt: TGTGCCAGCAGGCTGGGTCGGGGACAGCCCCAGCATTTT

j_call: TRBJ2-5
d_call: NA
v_call: TRBV5-1
clone_size: NA
cdr3_aa: CASSFLETQYF
cdr3_nt: TGCGCCAGCAGCTTCCTCGAGACCCAGTACTTC

j_call: TRBJ1-2
d_call: NA
v_call: TRBV5-1
clone_size: NA
cdr3_aa: CASSSEGARAYGYTF
cdr3_nt: TGCGCCAGCAGCTCCGAAGGGGCCCGGGCCTATGGCTACACCTTC

j_call: TRBJ2-1
d_call: TRBD1
v_call: TRBV11-3
clone_size: once
cdr3_aa: CASSSRQGTYNEQFF
cdr3_nt: TGTGCCAGCAGCTCAAGACAGGGTACCTACAATGAGCAGTTCTTC

j_call: TRBJ2-1
d_call: TRBD2
v_call: TRBV7-9
clone_size: once
cdr3_aa: CASSSSKAGGIYNEQFF
cdr3_nt: TGTGCCAGCAGCTCATCCAAGGCGGGGGGCATCTACAATGAGCAGTTCTTC

j_call: TRBJ1-4
d_call: TRBD1
v_call: TRBV27
clone_size: NA
cdr3_aa: CASSPQGAGEKLFF
cdr3_nt: TGTGCCAGCAGCCCCCAGGGGGCAGGGGAAAAACTGTTTTTT

j_call: TRBJ1-5
d_call: TRBD1
v_call: TRBV19
clone_size: NA
cdr3_aa: CASSLDRDNQPQHF
cdr3_nt: TGTGCCAGTAGTCTCGACAGGGACAATCAGCCCCAGCATTTT

j_call: TRBJ2-2
d_call: TRBD2
v_call: TRBV4-2
clone_size: NA
cdr3_aa: CASSQLAGVNTGELFF
cdr3_nt: TGTGCCAGCAGCCAACTAGCGGGGGTGAACACCGGGGAGCTGTTTTTT

j_call: TRBJ2-2
d_call: TRBD1
v_call: TRBV19
clone_size: NA
cdr3_aa: CASSRETGTGELFF
cdr3_nt: TGTGCCAGTAGCCGTGAGACAGGGACCGGGGAGCTGTTTTTT

j_call: TRBJ1-6
d_call: TRBD1
v_call: TRBV5-1
clone_size: NA
cdr3_aa: CASSFGQGVYSPLHF
cdr3_nt: TGCGCCAGCAGCTTTGGACAGGGGGTTTATTCACCCCTCCACTTT

j_call: TRBJ2-2
d_call: NA
v_call: TRBV5-6
clone_size: NA
cdr3_aa: CASSLLGETGELFF
cdr3_nt: TGTGCCAGCAGCTTACTTGGGGAGACCGGGGAGCTGTTTTTT

j_call: TRBJ2-7
d_call: NA
v_call: TRBV19
clone_size: NA
cdr3_aa: CASSIRGTGEQYF
cdr3_nt: TGTGCCAGTAGTATACGGGGGACGGGCGAGCAGTACTTC

j_call: TRBJ2-1
d_call: TRBD2
v_call: TRBV29-1
clone_size: NA
cdr3_aa: CSATSGGGHEQFF
cdr3_nt: TGCAGCGCCACTAGCGGGGGGGGCCATGAGCAGTTCTTC

j_call: TRBJ2-2
d_call: TRBD1
v_call: TRBV11-3
clone_size: NA
cdr3_aa: CASSYGTANTGELFF
cdr3_nt: TGTGCCAGCAGCTACGGGACAGCGAACACCGGGGAGCTGTTTTTT

j_call: TRBJ2-3
d_call: NA
v_call: TRBV7-9
clone_size: NA
cdr3_aa: CASSLGALSTDTQYF
cdr3_nt: TGTGCCAGCAGCTTAGGCGCCCTAAGCACAGATACGCAGTATTTT

j_call: TRBJ1-1
d_call: NA
v_call: TRBV30
clone_size: NA
cdr3_aa: CAWSVGGQETEAFF
cdr3_nt: TGTGCCTGGAGTGTCGGGGGGCAGGAGACTGAAGCTTTCTTT

j_call: TRBJ2-1
d_call: NA
v_call: TRBV4-2
clone_size: NA
cdr3_aa: CASSLSGSAYNEQFF
cdr3_nt: TGTGCCAGCAGCCTGAGCGGGTCCGCCTACAATGAGCAGTTCTTC

j_call: TRBJ1-1
d_call: TRBD1
v_call: TRBV19
clone_size: NA
cdr3_aa: CASSNRDRDTEAFF
cdr3_nt: TGTGCCAGTAGTAACCGGGACAGGGACACTGAAGCTTTCTTT

j_call: TRBJ1-1
d_call: NA
v_call: TRBV3-1/TRBV3-2
clone_size: NA
cdr3_aa: CASSQQDRGTEAFF
cdr3_nt: TGTGCCAGCAGCCAACAGGACCGGGGGACTGAAGCTTTCTTT

j_call: TRBJ2-7
d_call: NA
v_call: TRBV29-1
clone_size: NA
cdr3_aa: CSAVKTSYEQYF
cdr3_nt: TGCAGCGCCGTTAAGACTAGCTACGAGCAGTACTTC

j_call: TRBJ2-4
d_call: TRBD2
v_call: TRBV28
clone_size: NA
cdr3_aa: CASSAKTSGGPRMAKNIQYF
cdr3_nt: TGTGCCAGCAGTGCCAAGACTAGCGGGGGGCCTCGGATGGCCAAAAACATTCAGTACTTC

j_call: TRBJ2-7
d_call: NA
v_call: TRBV7-2
clone_size: NA
cdr3_aa: CASSLASPVEYEQYF
cdr3_nt: TGTGCCAGCAGCTTAGCGAGTCCTGTTGAGTACGAGCAGTACTTC

j_call: TRBJ1-3
d_call: NA
v_call: TRBV5-6
clone_size: few
cdr3_aa: CASSLPGHRSGNTIYF
cdr3_nt: TGTGCCAGCAGCTTACCGGGACACCGCTCTGGAAACACCATATATTTT

j_call: TRBJ1-6
d_call: TRBD1
v_call: TRBV4-2
clone_size: NA
cdr3_aa: CASSQDRGQGPLHF
cdr3_nt: TGTGCCAGCAGCCAAGATAGGGGACAGGGGCCCCTCCACTTT

j_call: TRBJ1-6
d_call: NA
v_call: TRBV19
clone_size: NA
cdr3_aa: CASSPRDTSPLHF
cdr3_nt: TGTGCCAGTAGTCCCCGGGATACCTCACCCCTCCACTTT

j_call: TRBJ1-2
d_call: NA
v_call: TRBV18
clone_size: NA
cdr3_aa: CASSQLDRSDGYTF
cdr3_nt: TGTGCCAGCTCACAACTAGACAGGTCTGATGGCTACACCTTC

j_call: TRBJ2-3
d_call: TRBD1
v_call: TRBV7-9
clone_size: NA
cdr3_aa: CASTPLRDRGLNTQYF
cdr3_nt: TGTGCCAGCACCCCACTCCGGGACAGGGGCCTAAATACGCAGTATTTT

j_call: TRBJ2-1
d_call: TRBD2
v_call: TRBV16
clone_size: NA
cdr3_aa: CASSRLAGGYNEQFF
cdr3_nt: TGTGCCAGCAGCCGACTAGCGGGGGGGTACAATGAGCAGTTCTTC

j_call: TRBJ2-1
d_call: TRBD2
v_call: TRBV18
clone_size: NA
cdr3_aa: CASSLGGTRRNEQFF
cdr3_nt: TGTGCCAGCTCTCTGGGAGGGACTAGGAGGAATGAGCAGTTCTTC

j_call: TRBJ2-5
d_call: TRBD2
v_call: TRBV6-5
clone_size: once
cdr3_aa: CASSRVGLGGETQYF
cdr3_nt: TGTGCCAGCAGTCGAGTAGGCCTGGGGGGGGAGACCCAGTACTTC

j_call: TRBJ1-1
d_call: NA
v_call: TRBV6-5
clone_size: NA
cdr3_aa: CASIQGTGTEAFF
cdr3_nt: TGTGCCAGCATTCAGGGGACGGGCACTGAAGCTTTCTTT

j_call: TRBJ2-1
d_call: NA
v_call: TRBV9
clone_size: once
cdr3_aa: CASSLRRGGHENYNEQFF
cdr3_nt: TGTGCCAGCAGTCTCAGGAGGGGGGGCCACGAGAACTACAATGAGCAGTTCTTC

j_call: TRBJ2-7
d_call: NA
v_call: TRBV11-3
clone_size: NA
cdr3_aa: CASSQGPSPYEQYF
cdr3_nt: TGTGCCAGCAGCCAGGGGCCTTCCCCCTACGAGCAGTACTTC

j_call: TRBJ1-2
d_call: TRBD1
v_call: TRBV6-5
clone_size: NA
cdr3_aa: CASSRGQGGYGYTF
cdr3_nt: TGTGCCAGCAGTCGGGGACAGGGTGGCTATGGCTACACCTTC

j_call: TRBJ2-5
d_call: TRBD2
v_call: TRBV19
clone_size: NA
cdr3_aa: CASSIGSGGLETQYF
cdr3_nt: TGTGCCAGTAGTATTGGTAGCGGGGGGTTAGAGACCCAGTACTTC

j_call: TRBJ2-7
d_call: NA
v_call: TRBV30
clone_size: NA
cdr3_aa: CASSEGWSYEQYF
cdr3_nt: TGTGCCTCGTCGGAGGGCTGGTCCTACGAGCAGTACTTC

j_call: TRBJ1-4
d_call: NA
v_call: TRBV29-1
clone_size: NA
cdr3_aa: CSVVDSSSALSGKLFF
cdr3_nt: TGCAGCGTAGTGGACAGTTCATCAGCTCTGAGCGGAAAACTGTTTTTT

j_call: TRBJ1-1
d_call: NA
v_call: TRBV7-9
clone_size: few
cdr3_aa: CASSEGRTGDTEAFF
cdr3_nt: TGTGCCAGCAGCGAGGGACGGACGGGAGACACTGAAGCTTTCTTT

j_call: TRBJ2-3
d_call: NA
v_call: TRBV10-3
clone_size: once
cdr3_aa: CAISELSTDTQYF
cdr3_nt: TGTGCCATCAGTGAGCTTAGCACAGATACGCAGTATTTT

j_call: TRBJ2-3
d_call: TRBD2
v_call: TRBV2
clone_size: NA
cdr3_aa: CASSYPGGTDTQYF
cdr3_nt: TGTGCCAGCAGTTACCCGGGGGGGACAGATACGCAGTATTTT

j_call: TRBJ2-7
d_call: TRBD1
v_call: TRBV6-5
clone_size: NA
cdr3_aa: CASSAFGTGLYGQYF
cdr3_nt: TGTGCCAGCAGCGCCTTCGGGACAGGTCTCTACGGGCAGTACTTC

j_call: TRBJ1-1
d_call: NA
v_call: TRBV30
clone_size: NA
cdr3_aa: CAWSFNGVAFF
cdr3_nt: TGTGCCTGGAGCTTTAACGGGGTAGCTTTCTTT

j_call: TRBJ1-3
d_call: NA
v_call: TRBV5-1
clone_size: NA
cdr3_aa: CASSLGDSGNTIYF
cdr3_nt: TGCGCCAGCAGCTTGGGAGATTCTGGAAACACCATATATTTT

j_call: TRBJ2-7
d_call: NA
v_call: TRBV6-1
clone_size: once
cdr3_aa: CASSEARGSEQYF
cdr3_nt: TGTGCCAGCAGTGAAGCTCGGGGGAGCGAGCAGTACTTC

j_call: TRBJ1-2
d_call: NA
v_call: TRBV30
clone_size: NA
cdr3_aa: CAWSAAGDYGYTF
cdr3_nt: TGTGCCTGGAGCGCAGCGGGGGACTATGGCTACACCTTC

j_call: TRBJ2-5
d_call: NA
v_call: TRBV4-1
clone_size: NA
cdr3_aa: CASSQGSLANQETQYF
cdr3_nt: TGCGCCAGCAGCCAAGGGTCCCTAGCGAACCAAGAGACCCAGTACTTC

j_call: TRBJ2-7
d_call: NA
v_call: TRBV4-2
clone_size: NA
cdr3_aa: CASSQTGSHYEQYF
cdr3_nt: TGTGCCAGCAGCCAAACAGGTTCTCACTACGAGCAGTACTTC

j_call: TRBJ2-4
d_call: TRBD1
v_call: TRBV11-2
clone_size: NA
cdr3_aa: CASSLDPGQGNIQYF
cdr3_nt: TGTGCCAGCAGCTTAGATCCGGGACAGGGAAACATTCAGTACTTC

j_call: TRBJ1-3
d_call: NA
v_call: TRBV5-1
clone_size: NA
cdr3_aa: CASSLPTGDGNTIYF
cdr3_nt: TGCGCCAGCAGCCTGCCCACGGGGGACGGAAACACCATATATTTT